The 25 T cell receptor beta chains below all came from one sample that was sequenced in a study of T cells in Graves' hyperthyroidism and ophthalmopathy. Amplified regions were TCR beta CDR3 sequences from RNA transcripts. An initial round of RT-PCR targeting the TCR CDR3 relied on the HTBI primer set. TCRdb ran MiXCR on the multiplex PCR reads and lists one entry per CDR3 protein. The table has approximately 590,000 distinct CDR3 sequences, 15% to 18% seen once. The sequencing input was blood. Receptors were obtained from a woman in her twenties or thirties with Graves' hyperthyroidism.

This clonotype was detected a few times. The chain couples TRBV12-3 or TRBV12-4 to TRBJ2-7; D remains unclear. The germline V and J ends were trimmed by 4 bases and 2 bases, with 18 bases remaining between them. This CDR3 region has 16 residues. The CDR3, as DNA: TGTGCCAGCAGTTCCGATGGCCTGGCCGGAACCTACGAGCAGTACTTC. It encodes CASSSDGLAGTYEQYF.

The V call is TRBV18, the J call TRBJ2-3; D ambiguous. CDR1 is KGHSH, CDR2 LQKENI, per germline. This CDR3 is 12 amino acids long. The V end lost 3 bases, the J end lost 7 bases, and 8 bases lay between the germline ends. The CDR3 sequence is CASSPLGYTQYF. The CDR3 DNA follows: TGTGCCAGCTCACCCCTCGGATATACGCAGTATTTT.

CDR3 DNA: TGTGCCAGCAGCGTAGAAGGGAGGGGGACAGATACGCAGTATTTT. It translates to CASSVEGRGTDTQYF. This chain uses TRBV9 with TRBJ2-3, with D perhaps matching TRBD2 (7 bases). CDR1 and CDR2 (germline): SGDLS, YYNGEE. V was pared by 0 bases and J by 3 bases, with 11 bases between. CDR3 length: 15 residues.

This clonotype was observed a few times. V is TRBV5-6 and J is TRBJ2-1; maybe TRBD1 (6 bases). This CDR3 is built from 18 residues. Germline values: CDR1 SGHDT, CDR2 YYEEEE. The V and J ends lost 7 bases and 7 bases respectively, with 30 bases between them. The CDR3 DNA sequence: TGTGCCAGCTCACCACCGGCAGCGCGGTTGGAAGGGGGAAATGAGCAGTTCTTC. This codes for CASSPPAARLEGGNEQFF.

A single count supports this clonotype. This sequence may be a read error, since a much larger clone differs from it by one base. The genes are TRBV7-2 and TRBJ2-7, with 14 nucleotides matching TRBD2. In germline, CDR1 is SGHTA, CDR2 FQGNSA. The CDR3 contains 15 residues. The V segment lost 5 bases and the J segment 7 bases; nucleotides outside the gene matches: 7. CDR3 residues: CASSQTSGRAGEQYF. The CDR3 bases are TGTGCCAGCAGCCAGACTAGCGGGAGGGCCGGGGAGCAGTACTTC.

This clonotype was counted between two and nine times. The rearrangement uses TRBV19 and TRBJ2-1; TRBD2 matches 12 bases. Germline V gene lookup returns CDR1 LNHDA and CDR2 SQIVND (reference sequence). V shed 5 bases and J 9 bases; nucleotides not matched to a gene: 5. The CDR3 is made up of 14 amino acids. The DNA for the CDR3 is TGTGCCAGTAGTCGACTAGCGGGAGAGACTGAGCAGTTCTTC. It translates to CASSRLAGETEQFF.

For this clonotype: An end of the junction does not agree with germline; a read error may underlie this. CDR3: CASSDYNRNTEAFF. CDR3 nucleotide sequence: TGTGCCAGCAGTGATTACAACAGGAACACTGAAGCTTTCTTT. J is TRBJ1-1 and V is TRBV10-1; D is undetermined. The CDR3 consists of 14 residues. The germline gives CDR1 WNHNN, CDR2 SYGVQD (reference sequence).

The CDR3 DNA is TGTGCCAGCAGCGCCTCACTAGCGGGGGGCACAGATACGCAGTATTTT. Residues: CASSASLAGGTDTQYF. The rearrangement links TRBV7-3 to TRBJ2-3; 11 nucleotides match TRBD2. The CDR3 loop spans 16 amino acids. J lost 1 base, V lost 5 bases, and 5 bases had no gene match. Germline V gives CDR1 SGHTA, CDR2 FQGTGA.

Ten or more counts support this clonotype. The chain links TRBV24-1 to TRBJ2-5; D possibly corresponds to TRBD1 (6 bases). Germline loops: CDR1 KGHDR, CDR2 SFDVKD. The CDR3 length is 14 residues. V was cut by 4 bases and J by 4 bases, with 12 bases left in between. CDR3 nucleotide sequence: TGTGCCACCAGTGACCCACGAGGGGGAGAGACCCAGTACTTC. Translation gives CATSDPRGGETQYF.

This chain uses TRBV9 with TRBJ2-2, with 9 bases identical to TRBD1. Germline CDR1 and CDR2: SGDLS and YYNGEE. The CDR3 extends over 17 amino acids. V gave up 4 bases and J gave up 5 bases; unmatched junction bases: 12. In DNA form, the CDR3 reads TGTGCCAGCAGCCCAAGGACAGGGGTCGGCAGTACCGGGGAGCTGTTTTTT. It translates to CASSPRTGVGSTGELFF.

This clonotype was picked up many times. CDR3 region: CASSLEVAGMVDEQFF. The DNA of the CDR3 is TGTGCCAGCAGCTTAGAGGTTGCGGGAATGGTCGATGAGCAGTTCTTC. The chain carries TRBV7-2 and TRBJ2-1; D possibly corresponds to TRBD2 (6 bases). CDR1 is SGHTA, CDR2 FQGNSA, per germline. V was clipped by 1 base and J by 8 bases, with 18 bases between them. This CDR3 comprises 16 residues.

The table lists this clonotype with a few counts. As DNA, the CDR3 is TGCAGCGTTGAACCGCTGGACAGGAACAATGAGCAGTTCTTC. This translates into CSVEPLDRNNEQFF. V and J are TRBV29-1 and TRBJ2-1, with TRBD1 matching 7 bases. The CDR3 extends over 14 amino acids. The V gene end was trimmed by 2 bases and the J gene end by 5 bases; junction bases not matched to a gene: 6. Germline CDR1 reads SQVTM; CDR2 reads ANQGSEA.

The chain couples TRBV7-6 to TRBJ2-6; TRBD1 aligns across 7 bases. The trim removed 3 bases at V and 0 bases at J, leaving 11 bases unmatched. The CDR3 is 19 residues long. Germline CDR1 and CDR2: SGHVS and FNYEAQ. Written as DNA, the CDR3 is TGTGCCAGCAGCTTTTCGCCGGGACAGCTAAACTCTGGGGCCAACGTCCTGACTTTC. This sequence encodes CASSFSPGQLNSGANVLTF.

This chain joins TRBV12-3 or TRBV12-4 and TRBJ2-2, with D hard to call. CDR3 length: 15 residues. Trimming shortened V by 1 base and J by 5 bases, and 11 bases separated the two germline ends. The CDR3 DNA sequence: TGTGCCAGCAGTTTAGAGACCCCACGAACCGGGGAGCTGTTTTTT. The encoded protein is CASSLETPRTGELFF.

This clonotype was seen many times. The genes are TRBV10-3 and TRBJ1-2; D ambiguous. Germline CDR1 and CDR2: ENHRY and SYGVKD. Trimming pared 3 bases from V and 4 bases from J, leaving 9 bases between. This CDR3 contains 13 residues. The CDR3 nucleotides are TGTGCCATCAGTGAAGGGAGAGGCTATGGCTACACCTTC. As protein: CAISEGRGYGYTF.

There are many counts of this clonotype. This chain links TRBV13 with TRBJ2-7, with TRBD1 identical over 7 bases. CDR3 length equals 16 residues. Germline CDR1 and CDR2: PRHDT and FYEKMQ (reference sequence). V dropped 5 bases and J dropped 0; count of bases not matched to a gene: 10. CDR3: CASSRVDRALSYEQYF. The DNA for the CDR3 is TGTGCCAGCAGCCGCGTAGACAGGGCCCTCTCCTACGAGCAGTACTTC.

This clonotype occurred many times. The chain combines TRBV4-1 with TRBJ1-1, with 9 nucleotides matching TRBD1. The germline V gene has CDR1 MGHRA and CDR2 YSYEKL. The CDR3 has 14 residues. Losses at the gene ends were 5 bases for V and 3 bases for J; bases not matched to a gene: 4. The CDR3 is CASSRRTGDTEAFF. The CDR3 nucleotides read TGCGCCAGCAGCAGACGGACAGGGGACACTGAAGCTTTCTTT.

The chain recombines TRBV20-1 with TRBJ1-2; TRBD1 is a possible D gene (6 bases). The CDR3 is 12 residues long. Trimming shortened V by 4 bases and J by 5 bases, and 11 bases separated the two germline ends. The V gene's germline CDR1 is DFQATT and CDR2 SNEGSKA (reference sequence). In DNA form, the CDR3 reads TGCAGTGCTACAGGACAGACATATGGCTACACCTTC. The encoded protein is CSATGQTYGYTF.

About this clonotype: This may arise from a read error, as a much more abundant clone is one base away. V gene TRBV6-5 combines with J gene TRBJ2-1; no clear D. Near its end, the DNA agrees better with TRBJ2-7, so the J call may be wrong. The germline V gene has CDR1 MNHEY and CDR2 SVGAGI. CDR3 length equals 15 residues. The CDR3 DNA sequence: TGTGCCAGCAGTTACGTCACTCCCGGCCACAATGAGCAGTACTTC. It translates to CASSYVTPGHNEQYF.

This clonotype came up a few times. This chain connects TRBV6-2 or TRBV6-3 to TRBJ1-4; D not certain. Looked up from germline, CDR1 is MNHEY and CDR2 is SVGEGT. CDR3 length: 15 amino acids. Trimming shortened V by 8 bases and J by 3 bases, and 16 bases separated the two germline ends. This CDR3 is CASDAGGASNEKLFF. The CDR3 DNA is TGTGCCAGCGATGCCGGCGGAGCTTCTAATGAAAAACTGTTTTTT.

As to this clonotype: An end of the junction differs from the germline gene, which may be a read error. This chain uses TRBV5-5 with TRBJ2-7, with D possibly matching TRBD2 (5 bases). CDR3 length equals 14 residues. Germline assignment: CDR1 SGHKS and CDR2 YYEKEE (reference sequence). Written as DNA, the CDR3 is TGCGCCAGCAGCCAAGTTAGGTATAGCGACGAGCAGTACTTC. It encodes CASSQVRYSDEQYF.

This clonotype was counted many times. The chain recombines TRBV20-1 with TRBJ2-1; 14 nucleotides line up with TRBD2. Germline loops: CDR1 DFQATT, CDR2 SNEGSKA (reference sequence). J was trimmed by 3 bases and V by 1 base; bases with no gene match: 5. The CDR3 covers 17 residues. The CDR3 loop reads CSARVGTSGGIYNEQFF. CDR3 nucleotide sequence: TGCAGTGCTAGAGTTGGGACTAGCGGGGGCATCTACAATGAGCAGTTCTTC.

This clonotype was seen at least ten times. The V gene is TRBV20-1, the J gene TRBJ1-1; possible D gene TRBD1, 5 bases. CDR1 and CDR2 from the germline V gene are DFQATT and SNEGSKA (reference sequence). This CDR3 comprises 12 residues. Trimming left V 6 bases short and J 5 bases short, with 13 bases between. CDR3 region: CSAREGSTEAFF. In nucleotides, the CDR3 is TGCAGTGCCAGGGAAGGGAGTACTGAAGCTTTCTTT.

This clonotype showed up many times. V usage is TRBV5-1 and J usage is TRBJ2-7; D is possibly TRBD2 (6 bases). The germline V and J ends were trimmed by 0 bases and 2 bases, with 12 bases remaining between them. This CDR3 is built from 15 residues. Germline V gene data show CDR1 as SGHRS and CDR2 as YFSETQ. The CDR3, as DNA: TGCGCCAGCAGCTTGGCTGGCGGGAACGCCTACGAGCAGTACTTC. Its protein is CASSLAGGNAYEQYF.

This clonotype was seen ten or more times. The chain joins TRBV27 to TRBJ2-7; the match to TRBD2 covers 12 bases. CDR3 length: 17 residues. Germline V CDR1 and CDR2: MNHEY, SMNVEV (reference sequence). V dropped 5 bases and J dropped 1; count of bases not matched to a gene: 9. The CDR3 spells CASSARLAGEHSYEQYF. DNA for the CDR3: TGTGCCAGCAGTGCCAGACTAGCGGGAGAACATTCCTACGAGCAGTACTTC.